This T cell receptor (beta chain) was obtained from a study of T and B cells in COVID-19 patients. Multiplex PCR with BIOMED2 TRB-A/B primer pools amplified TRB rearrangements. TCRdb itself ran the multiplex PCR reads through MiXCR, one entry per CDR3 protein. The sample shows around 21,000 distinct CDR3 sequences, roughly 29% of them seen only once. Each TRB amplification used roughly 250-550 ng of genomic DNA from blood. The CDR3 is 17 residues long. The V segment lost 4 bases and the J segment 4 bases; nucleotides outside the gene matches: 12. Germline V CDR1 and CDR2: LGHNA, YNFKEQ. Specimen: blood. The chain joins TRBV4-2 to TRBJ2-3; TRBD1 matches at 9 bases. This TCR derives from a human donor who had recovered from COVID-19. CDR3 sequence (DNA): TGTGCCAGCAGCCGGCGGACAGGGGACCCTTATGCAGATACGCAGTATTTT. This sequence encodes CASSRRTGDPYADTQYF.